This T cell receptor beta chain was captured by sequencing in a study of T cell repertoires in cytomegalovirus infection. Study-wide background: HLA-B-restricted CMV epitopes that are well studied were used alongside recently identified HLA-C-restricted ones.

The CDR3 is made up of 15 amino acids. The J segment lost 5 bases and the V segment lost 5 bases, leaving 9 bases of the junction unmatched. CDR1 is MNHEY, CDR2 SVGAGI, per germline. Using its own MiXCR run on the reads, TCRdb lists one record per CDR3 protein. The sample lists 650,000 to 850,000 distinct CDR3 sequences, 25% to 30% seen once, with around 13% in the top ten. Remarks on this clonotype: Its antigen is unidentified.

The TCR comes from a human donor in good health (CMV status not recorded). Some clones in this sample may be carry-over from other donors' samples. This chain links TRBV6-5 with TRBJ1-1; 9 bases are a match to TRBD1. Sequencing used cultured CD8+ T cells from PBMCs, obtained from culture after CMV antigen stimulation. The CDR3 protein is CASSQPGQGETEAFF. In DNA, the CDR3 is TGTGCCAGCAGTCAACCGGGACAGGGAGAAACTGAAGCTTTCTTT.